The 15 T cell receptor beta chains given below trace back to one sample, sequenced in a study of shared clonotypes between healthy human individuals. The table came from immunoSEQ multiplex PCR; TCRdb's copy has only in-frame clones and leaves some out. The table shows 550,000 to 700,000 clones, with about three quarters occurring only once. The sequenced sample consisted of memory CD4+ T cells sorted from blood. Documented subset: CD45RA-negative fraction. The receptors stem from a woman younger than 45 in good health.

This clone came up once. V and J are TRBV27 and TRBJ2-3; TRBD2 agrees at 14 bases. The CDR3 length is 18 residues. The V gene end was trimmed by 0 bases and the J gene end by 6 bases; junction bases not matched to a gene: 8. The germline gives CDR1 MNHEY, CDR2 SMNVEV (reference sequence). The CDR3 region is CASSLSIGTSGSRDTQYF. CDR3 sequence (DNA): TGTGCCAGCAGTTTATCGATTGGGACTAGCGGGAGTAGGGATACGCAGTATTTT.

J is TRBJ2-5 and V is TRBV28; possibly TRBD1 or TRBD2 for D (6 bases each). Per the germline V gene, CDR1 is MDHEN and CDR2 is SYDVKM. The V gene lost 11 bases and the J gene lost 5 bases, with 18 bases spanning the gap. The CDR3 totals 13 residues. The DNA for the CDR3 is TGTGCCTGGGGTGGAGGGGGTAAGGAGACCCAGTACTTC. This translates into CAWGGGGKETQYF.

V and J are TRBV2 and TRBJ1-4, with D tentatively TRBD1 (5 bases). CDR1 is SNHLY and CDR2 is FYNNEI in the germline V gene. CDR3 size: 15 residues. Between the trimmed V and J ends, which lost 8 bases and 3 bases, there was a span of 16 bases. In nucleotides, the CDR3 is TGTGCCAGCCGGGGGGGATCCACGCCTAATGAAAAACTGTTTTTT. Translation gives CASRGGSTPNEKLFF.

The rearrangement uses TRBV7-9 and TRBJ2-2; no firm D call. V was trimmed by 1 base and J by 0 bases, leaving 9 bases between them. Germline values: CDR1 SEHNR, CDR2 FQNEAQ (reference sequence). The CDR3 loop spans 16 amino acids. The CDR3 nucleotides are TGTGCCAGCAGCTTAGTGGTAGGCCCGAACACCGGGGAGCTGTTTTTT. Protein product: CASSLVVGPNTGELFF.

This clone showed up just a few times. The chain's CDR3 is CASSPQRDQPQHF. CDR3 nucleotide sequence: TGTGCCAGCAGTCCGCAGCGAGATCAGCCCCAGCATTTT. The chain has TRBV28 and TRBJ1-5; D remains unclear. The CDR3 consists of 13 residues. Trimming cost V 5 bases and J 5 bases, with 10 bases left between them. From germline, CDR1 is MDHEN and CDR2 SYDVKM.

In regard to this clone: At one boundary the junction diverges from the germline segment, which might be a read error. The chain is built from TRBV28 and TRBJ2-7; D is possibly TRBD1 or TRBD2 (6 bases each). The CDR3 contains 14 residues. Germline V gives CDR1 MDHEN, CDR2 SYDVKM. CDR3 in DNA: TGTGCCAGCAGACGAGAAACAGGGACTCCTAGGCGGCAGTTC. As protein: CASRRETGTPRRQF.

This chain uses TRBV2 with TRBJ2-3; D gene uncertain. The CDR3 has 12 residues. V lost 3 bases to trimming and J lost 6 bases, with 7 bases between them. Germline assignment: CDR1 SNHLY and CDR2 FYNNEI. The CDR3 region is CASSDLEDTQYF. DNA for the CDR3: TGTGCCAGCAGTGACTTAGAGGATACGCAGTATTTT.

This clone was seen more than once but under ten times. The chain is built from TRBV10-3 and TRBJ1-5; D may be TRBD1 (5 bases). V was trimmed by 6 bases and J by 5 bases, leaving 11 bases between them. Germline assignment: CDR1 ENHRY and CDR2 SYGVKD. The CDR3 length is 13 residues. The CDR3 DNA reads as TGTGCCATCAGCTCTGGGGCAGATCAGCCCCAGCATTTT. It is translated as CAISSGADQPQHF.

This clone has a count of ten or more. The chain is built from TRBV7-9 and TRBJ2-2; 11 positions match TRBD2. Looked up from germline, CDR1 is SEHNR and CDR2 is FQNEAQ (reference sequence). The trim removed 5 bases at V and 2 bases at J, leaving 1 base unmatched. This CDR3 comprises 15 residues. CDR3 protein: CASSRLAGNTGELFF. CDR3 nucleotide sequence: TGTGCCAGCAGCCGACTAGCGGGAAACACCGGGGAGCTGTTTTTT.

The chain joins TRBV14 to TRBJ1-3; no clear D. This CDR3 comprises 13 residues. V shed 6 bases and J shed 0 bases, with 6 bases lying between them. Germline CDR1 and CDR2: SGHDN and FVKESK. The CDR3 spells CASRLSSGNTIYF. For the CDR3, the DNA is TGTGCCAGCAGGTTATCCTCTGGAAACACCATATATTTT.

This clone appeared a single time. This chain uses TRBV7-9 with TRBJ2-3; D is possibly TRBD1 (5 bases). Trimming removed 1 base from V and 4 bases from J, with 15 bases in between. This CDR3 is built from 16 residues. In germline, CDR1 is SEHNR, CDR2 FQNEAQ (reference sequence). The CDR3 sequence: CASSLGRGSSSDTQYF. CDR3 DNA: TGTGCCAGCAGCTTAGGAAGGGGATCTTCTTCAGATACGCAGTATTTT.

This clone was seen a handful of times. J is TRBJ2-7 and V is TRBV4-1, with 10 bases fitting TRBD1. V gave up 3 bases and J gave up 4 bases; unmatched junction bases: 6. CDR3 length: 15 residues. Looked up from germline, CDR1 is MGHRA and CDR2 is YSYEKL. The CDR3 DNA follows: TGCGCCAGCAGCCATGGACAGGGGGAGGGTTACGAGCAGTACTTC. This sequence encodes CASSHGQGEGYEQYF.

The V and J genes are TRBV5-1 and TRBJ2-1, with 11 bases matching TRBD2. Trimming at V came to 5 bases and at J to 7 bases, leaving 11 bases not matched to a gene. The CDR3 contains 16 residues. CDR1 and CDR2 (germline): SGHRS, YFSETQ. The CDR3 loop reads CASRYIAGGPGNEQFF. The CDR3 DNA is TGCGCCAGCAGGTATATAGCGGGAGGGCCGGGAAATGAGCAGTTCTTC.

The CDR3 region is CASSVWGAVEQYF. Here the CDR3 DNA reads TGTGCCAGCTCAGTATGGGGGGCCGTCGAGCAGTACTTC. The V call is TRBV18, the J call TRBJ2-7, with D perhaps matching TRBD1 or TRBD2 (6 bases each). V lost 5 bases, J lost 6 bases, and 14 bases lay in between. This CDR3 region has 13 residues. Germline V gene sequence: CDR1 KGHSH, CDR2 LQKENI.

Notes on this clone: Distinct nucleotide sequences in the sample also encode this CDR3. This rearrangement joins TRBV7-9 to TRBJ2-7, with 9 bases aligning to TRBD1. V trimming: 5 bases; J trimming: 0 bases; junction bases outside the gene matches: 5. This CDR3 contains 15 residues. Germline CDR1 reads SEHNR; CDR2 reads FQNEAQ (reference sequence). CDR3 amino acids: CASSVGQGSSYEQYF. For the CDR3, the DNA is TGTGCCAGCAGCGTAGGACAGGGGAGCTCCTACGAGCAGTACTTC.